The clone carrying this TCR beta chain came up many times. Trimming shortened V by 1 base and J by 1 base, and 10 bases separated the two germline ends. The CDR3 is 14 residues long. The germline V gene has CDR1 SQVTM and CDR2 ANQGSEA. The sample is drawn from a study of identical twins. In TCRdb, the 5' RACE reads were re-called with MiXCR into one record per CDR3 protein. The sample has hundreds of thousands of distinct CDR3 sequences; 7.5% are singletons. The same specimen was also included in a second study, on yellow fever vaccine responses in identical twins.

Sequencing was carried out using CD8+ T cells sorted from blood. The J gene is TRBJ2-5, the V gene TRBV29-1; D gene unclear. This receptor was taken from a young woman in good health. This CDR3 reads CSVEGGYGQETQYF. CDR3 bases: TGCAGCGTTGAAGGGGGATACGGCCAAGAGACCCAGTACTTC.